These 27 T cell receptor beta chains were all obtained from the same sample, sequenced in a study of T cells in Graves' hyperthyroidism and ophthalmopathy. Amplification of TCR beta CDR3 regions was performed using RNA transcripts as template. A first-round RT-PCR of the TCR CDR3 used the HTBI primer set. TCRdb passed the multiplex PCR reads through MiXCR, listing each CDR3 protein once. The data hold about half a million distinct CDR3 sequences, with roughly 22% observed a single time. Sequences were obtained from blood. Receptor source: a woman aged 70-85 years with Graves' ophthalmopathy.

This clonotype was seen a few times. J is TRBJ2-5 and V is TRBV3-1, with D maybe TRBD2 (5 bases). Looked up from germline, CDR1 is LGHDT and CDR2 is YNNKEL (reference sequence). The CDR3 covers 13 residues. The ends were cut back, 0 bases at V and 5 bases at J, with 7 bases in the middle. The CDR3 DNA reads TGTGCCAGCAGCCAAGATGAGGGCGAGACCCAGTACTTC. Translating gives CASSQDEGETQYF.

The chain uses TRBV5-4 and TRBJ2-7; the match to TRBD2 covers 7 bases. Germline V gene data show CDR1 as SGHNT and CDR2 as YYREEE (reference sequence). CDR3 length: 13 amino acids. The V segment lost 1 base and the J segment 7 bases; nucleotides outside the gene matches: 5. The CDR3 reads CASSLRLAGEQYF. CDR3 in DNA: TGTGCCAGCAGCTTGCGGTTAGCGGGTGAGCAGTACTTC.

In this sample, this clonotype turned up many times. This chain links TRBV11-1 with TRBJ1-1; 9 bases match TRBD1. The CDR3 consists of 14 residues. Germline CDR1 and CDR2: SGHAT and FQDESV (reference sequence). The V and J ends lost 3 bases and 5 bases, in that order; junction bases with no gene match: 4. CDR3 in DNA: TGTGCCAGCAGCTTGTACAGGGGGCGGACTGAAGCTTTCTTT. This codes for CASSLYRGRTEAFF.

This chain uses TRBV11-1 with TRBJ1-1, with unresolved D. Germline V CDR1 and CDR2: SGHAT, FQDESV (reference sequence). CDR3 length: 15 amino acids. Trimming pared 5 bases from V and 2 bases from J, leaving 15 bases between. The CDR3, as DNA: TGTGCCAGCAGCCTATCACCAACCCTCAACACTGAAGCTTTCTTT. Protein: CASSLSPTLNTEAFF.

This clonotype was recorded at least ten times. The chain has TRBV2 and TRBJ1-4; D possibly corresponds to TRBD1 (5 bases). The CDR3 length is 16 residues. Per germline, CDR1 SNHLY and CDR2 FYNNEI. Trimming cost V 6 bases and J 3 bases, with 17 bases left between them. The CDR3, as DNA: TGTGCCAGCAGAGGTCCACAGGCGGAGGCTAATGAAAAACTGTTTTTT. Its protein product is CASRGPQAEANEKLFF.

This clonotype has only a few counts. The V call is TRBV10-2, the J call TRBJ1-1; D is ambiguous. CDR1 is WSHSY, CDR2 SAAADI, per germline. The CDR3 runs to 14 residues. V lost 10 bases and J 0 bases, leaving 15 bases between the germline ends. The chain's CDR3 is CATRGYDLNTEAFF. The CDR3 DNA sequence: TGCGCCACCAGAGGATATGACTTGAACACTGAAGCTTTCTTT.

This clonotype came up many times. The rearrangement joins TRBV6-1 to TRBJ1-1; D not certain. The CDR3 has 13 residues. CDR1 is MNHNS, CDR2 SASEGT, per germline. The germline V and J ends were trimmed by 2 bases and 0 bases, with 4 bases remaining between them. The CDR3 DNA reads TGTGCCAGCAGTGAAATCATGAACACTGAAGCTTTCTTT. Encoded protein: CASSEIMNTEAFF.

V is TRBV4-1 and J is TRBJ2-2; 8 nucleotides line up with TRBD2. Germline V gene data show CDR1 as MGHRA and CDR2 as YSYEKL. J was trimmed by 4 bases and V by 0 bases; bases with no gene match: 4. The CDR3 covers 16 residues. The DNA of the CDR3 is TGCGCCAGCAGCCAAGAAAGCGGGAGAGTCACCGGGGAGCTGTTTTTT. Its translation: CASSQESGRVTGELFF.

This chain joins TRBV5-1 and TRBJ2-7, with 8 bases that match TRBD2. The germline V gene encodes CDR1 SGHRS and CDR2 YFSETQ. The V gene end was trimmed by 0 bases and the J gene end by 4 bases; junction bases not matched to a gene: 6. This CDR3 is built from 15 residues. The CDR3 loop reads CASSLVGGRFYEQYF. CDR3 in DNA: TGCGCCAGCAGCTTGGTCGGCGGGAGGTTTTACGAGCAGTACTTC. The entire variable domain, with the rest obtained from reference TRBV5-1 and TRBJ2-7, is as follows: KAGVTQTPRYLIKTRGQQVTLSCSPISGHRSVSWYQQTPGQGLQFLFEYFSETQRNKGNFPGRFSGRQFSNSRSEMNVSTLELGDSALYLCASSLVGGRFYEQYFGPGTRLTVT.

The gene calls are TRBV4-3 and TRBJ1-5, with D uncertain. The CDR3 length is 15 residues. V shed 0 bases and J shed 4 bases, with 10 bases lying between them. The V gene's germline CDR1 is LGHNA and CDR2 YSLEER. CDR3 region: CASSQDIASNQPQHF. The DNA of the CDR3 is TGCGCCAGCAGCCAAGACATAGCCTCAAATCAGCCCCAGCATTTT.

The chain is built from TRBV18 and TRBJ1-5, with TRBD1 matching over 9 bases. The germline CDR1 and CDR2 sequences are KGHSH and LQKENI. V dropped 2 bases and J dropped 1; count of bases not matched to a gene: 3. There are 16 residues in the CDR3. This chain's CDR3 is CASSPATGGSNQPQHF. The CDR3 nucleotides are TGTGCCAGCTCACCAGCGACAGGGGGGAGCAATCAGCCCCAGCATTTT. The full variable domain, its missing parts supplied by reference TRBV18 and TRBJ1-5, is NAGVMQNPRHLVRRRGQEARLRCSPMKGHSHVYWYRQLPEEGLKFMVYLQKENIIDESGMPKERFSAEFPKEGPSILRIQQVVRGDSAAYFCASSPATGGSNQPQHFGDGTRLSIL.

This clonotype was counted ten times or more. At one boundary the junction diverges from the germline segment, which might be a read error. The chain uses TRBV12-3 or TRBV12-4 and TRBJ2-5; D tentatively reads TRBD1 or TRBD2 (6 bases each). The CDR3 covers 14 residues. The chain's CDR3 is CASRLGGMSETQYF. The DNA of the CDR3 is TGTGCCAGCAGATTAGGGGGGATGAGTGAGACCCAGTACTTC.

The chain has TRBV9 and TRBJ2-6, with 12 bases matching TRBD2. The germline V gene encodes CDR1 SGDLS and CDR2 YYNGEE. V trimming: 3 bases; J trimming: 0 bases; junction bases outside the gene matches: 7. The CDR3 loop spans 19 amino acids. The CDR3 region has the DNA TGTGCCAGCAGCGAACTCGGACTAGCGGGACCCTCTGGGGCCAACGTCCTGACTTTC. It is translated as CASSELGLAGPSGANVLTF.

This clonotype was detected only a few times. This chain uses TRBV29-1 with TRBJ2-7; D remains unclear. V was pared by 3 bases and J by 2 bases, with 11 bases between. CDR1 and CDR2 from the germline V gene are SQVTM and ANQGSEA. This CDR3 region has 13 residues. CDR3 protein: CSVEGKTAYEQYF. CDR3 DNA: TGCAGCGTTGAGGGGAAAACCGCCTACGAGCAGTACTTC.

Worth noting for this clonotype: A much larger clone is a single base away; this may be a read error. The conserved phenylalanine or tryptophan is not found at the CDR3 terminus, so this likely reflects a read error. The CDR3 bases are TGTGCCAGCAGCTTATCCGCCACCTACGAGCAGTACATC. Amino acid sequence: CASSLSATYEQYI. The chain carries TRBV11-2 and TRBJ2-7; D is undetermined. The germline V gene has CDR1 SGHAT and CDR2 FQNNGV. The CDR3 has 13 amino acids. The V and J ends lost 2 bases and 2 bases respectively, with 7 bases between them.

This chain uses TRBV3-1 with TRBJ2-1; 11 nucleotides align to TRBD2. Germline V lookup: CDR1 LGHDT, CDR2 YNNKEL (reference sequence). This CDR3 has 16 residues. V shed 0 bases and J 6 bases; nucleotides not matched to a gene: 4. The CDR3 DNA follows: TGTGCCAGCAGCCAAGATTGGACTAGCGGGTGCAATGAGCAGTTCTTC. Its protein product is CASSQDWTSGCNEQFF.

The gene calls are TRBV11-2 and TRBJ2-7, with D perhaps matching TRBD1 (6 bases). Germline CDR1 is SGHAT and CDR2 is FQNNGV. V dropped 0 bases and J dropped 5 bases, with 8 bases sitting between them. The CDR3 has 13 amino acids. CDR3 sequence reads: CASSLEGANEQYF. DNA of the CDR3: TGTGCCAGCAGCTTAGAGGGGGCAAACGAGCAGTACTTC.

This clonotype was seen ten or more times. This chain joins TRBV20-1 and TRBJ2-1; D is perhaps TRBD2 (6 bases). Germline V gene data show CDR1 as DFQATT and CDR2 as SNEGSKA (reference sequence). V was trimmed by 5 bases and J by 4 bases, leaving 12 bases between them. The length of the CDR3 is 13 residues. This chain's CDR3 is CSALAKNYNEQFF. The CDR3 bases are TGCAGTGCTCTAGCGAAAAATTACAATGAGCAGTTCTTC.

The chain is built from TRBV6-6 and TRBJ2-2; 9 nucleotides line up with TRBD1. This CDR3 spans 17 amino acids. Trimming removed 0 bases from V and 6 bases from J; junction bases left unmatched: 8. Germline-derived CDR1 and CDR2 are MNHNY and SVGAGI (reference sequence). The CDR3 DNA sequence: TGTGCCAGCAGTTACTCGGCGGGACAGGGTTGGTCCGGGGAGCTGTTTTTT. It specifies CASSYSAGQGWSGELFF.

This rearrangement joins TRBV7-2 to TRBJ2-1, with a possible D match to TRBD1 (5 bases). Germline V lookup: CDR1 SGHTA, CDR2 FQGNSA. This CDR3 contains 16 residues. V lost 1 base and J lost 4, with 14 bases in between. For the CDR3, the DNA is TGTGCCAGCAGCTTAGTGGGGCGGACCGTTTACAATGAGCAGTTCTTC. It specifies CASSLVGRTVYNEQFF. Drawing the rest from reference TRBV7-2 and TRBJ2-1, the complete variable domain is GAGVSQSPSNKVTEKGKDVELRCDPISGHTALYWYRQSLGQGLEFLIYFQGNSAPDKSGLPSDRFSAERTGGSVSTLTIQRTQQEDSAVYLCASSLVGRTVYNEQFFGPGTRLTVL.

Many counts were recorded for this clonotype. V is TRBV10-3 and J is TRBJ1-2; D perhaps matches TRBD1 (6 bases). CDR1 is ENHRY, CDR2 SYGVKD, per germline. V was pared by 2 bases and J by 8 bases, with 15 bases between. CDR3 size: 14 residues. As DNA, the CDR3 is TGTGCCATCAGTGAGAAGGGGAGGGGGATAGGCTACACCTTC. Translation: CAISEKGRGIGYTF.

Remarks on this clonotype: A much larger clonotype is one base distant, so this may be a read error. This CDR3 is CASSFSRDRTVTQYF. CDR3 DNA: TGTGCCAGCAGCTTCTCCCGTGACAGGACGGTGACCCAGTACTTC. The chain uses TRBV6-2 or TRBV6-3 and TRBJ2-5; weak D call: TRBD1 (6 bases). V was trimmed by 6 bases and J by 7 bases, leaving 21 bases between them. CDR1 and CDR2 (germline): MNHEY, SVGEGT. The CDR3 has 15 amino acids.

This clonotype has a handful of counts. The rearrangement uses TRBV11-2 and TRBJ2-7; D possibly uses TRBD1 or TRBD2 (6 bases each). The CDR3 length is 16 residues. Germline-derived CDR1 and CDR2 are SGHAT and FQNNGV. The germline V and J ends were trimmed by 1 base and 2 bases, with 15 bases remaining between them. The CDR3, as DNA: TGTGCCAGCAGCTTAGTCCTTCAGGGGAGGCCCTACGAGCAGTACTTC. Residues: CASSLVLQGRPYEQYF. The complete variable domain, with remaining parts taken from reference TRBV11-2 and TRBJ2-7, reads EAGVAQSPRYKIIEKRQSVAFWCNPISGHATLYWYQQILGQGPKLLIQFQNNGVVDDSQLPKDRFSAERLKGVDSTLKIQPAKLEDSAVYLCASSLVLQGRPYEQYFGPGTRLTVT.

The chain is built from TRBV20-1 and TRBJ1-1, with 8 bases matching TRBD1. The CDR3 is 19 amino acids. Germline V gene sequence: CDR1 DFQATT, CDR2 SNEGSKA (reference sequence). V trimming: 2 bases; J trimming: 5 bases; junction bases outside the gene matches: 22. The CDR3 DNA is TGCAGTGCTAGAACCCCTCCCCTGGTAGCAGGGGGCGCGTGGACTGAAGCTTTCTTT. The encoded protein is CSARTPPLVAGGAWTEAFF.

This clonotype was counted a few times. CDR3 protein: CASSLVAGGPAPYEQYF. CDR3 DNA: TGTGCCAGCAGCTTAGTGGCAGGGGGACCCGCTCCCTACGAGCAGTACTTC. The chain is built from TRBV7-9 and TRBJ2-7; 7 bases line up with TRBD1. Germline-derived CDR1 and CDR2 are SEHNR and FQNEAQ (reference sequence). The CDR3 sequence is 17 residues long. The V gene end was trimmed by 1 base and the J gene end by 2 bases; junction bases not matched to a gene: 11.

This clonotype was counted a few times. The chain recombines TRBV12-3 or TRBV12-4 with TRBJ2-3; 7 bases match TRBD2. The CDR3 is 15 residues long. V trimming: 6 bases; J trimming: 1 base; junction bases outside the gene matches: 7. The CDR3 loop reads CASSILAFGTDTQYF. The CDR3 coding sequence is TGTGCCAGCAGCATACTAGCGTTCGGCACAGATACGCAGTATTTT.

In its sample, this clonotype was seen a few times. This chain joins TRBV11-2 and TRBJ2-1; TRBD1 or TRBD2 may be the D gene (6 bases each). Trimming removed 3 bases from V and 6 bases from J, with 15 bases in between. The CDR3 runs 15 residues. Germline V lookup: CDR1 SGHAT, CDR2 FQNNGV. CDR3 sequence (DNA): TGTGCCAGCAGCTTGTTTCGGGGGCGATTCAATGAGCAGTTCTTC. As protein: CASSLFRGRFNEQFF.